A selection of T cell receptor beta chains follows, all from one sample in a study of T cells in localized non-small cell lung cancer. The table came from immunoSEQ multiplex PCR; TCRdb's copy has only in-frame clones and leaves some out. The data contain roughly 5,100 clones, 28% of them seen just once; the ten biggest clones take up roughly 5%. The material was lung tumor tissue, obtained before any cancer treatment. Source of these receptors: a female donor older than 55 with stage I lung adenocarcinoma. Both conserved end residues are part of each CDR3. The D gene is left open where the match is weak. Where a row states a size, it is once, few, many or the class of an expanded clone; other rows omit it.

size: few
D: TRBD1
V: TRBV6-8
J: TRBJ1-5
CDR3: CASSDGGTGNQPQHF

size: few
D: TRBD2
V: TRBV6-8
J: TRBJ2-1
CDR3: CASSYGSGRVHEQFF

size: NA
D: NA
V: TRBV11-3
J: TRBJ2-3
CDR3: CASSLWRGRTDTQYF

size: NA
D: NA
V: TRBV23-1
J: TRBJ2-5
CDR3: CASSRETSQETQYF

size: few
D: TRBD1
V: TRBV28
J: TRBJ2-7
CDR3: CASRVDRGFSYEQYF

size: medium-sized
D: TRBD2
V: TRBV2
J: TRBJ2-3
CDR3: CASSGGEGVTDTQYF

size: NA
D: NA
V: TRBV11-3
J: TRBJ1-2
CDR3: CASSLEEQGNYGYTF

size: few
D: NA
V: TRBV7-6
J: TRBJ2-3
CDR3: CASSLVQNTDTQYF

size: NA
D: NA
V: TRBV28
J: TRBJ1-4
CDR3: CASSFQLTNEKLFF

size: NA
D: NA
V: TRBV7-1
J: TRBJ2-7
CDR3: CASRFGESYEQYF

size: NA
D: NA
V: TRBV11-3
J: TRBJ2-4
CDR3: CASSRGPGKNIQYF